The clone carrying this T cell receptor beta chain appeared a few times. Its specificity is unknown. The CDR3 covers 9 residues. Trimming pared 9 bases from V and 6 bases from J, leaving 2 bases between. Germline values: CDR1 KGHDR, CDR2 SFDVKD. These data originate in a study of identical twins. General study findings and limits: Models underpredicted monozygotic twin sharing of out-of-frame TCR alpha.

One entry per CDR3 protein, called by TCRdb with MiXCR from the 5' RACE reads. The table records around 250,000 distinct CDR3 sequences, around 7% of them present only once. Everyone who gave samples was a healthy Caucasian. These records were also assigned to another study, of yellow fever vaccine responses in identical twins.

Sequencing was done on a sample of memory (CD45RO+) T cells sorted from blood. The clonotype was recovered from a woman aged 18-29 years in good health. The chain links TRBV24-1 to TRBJ2-1; D gene ambiguous. Here the CDR3 DNA reads TGTGCCACCGGCAATGAGCAGTTCTTC. It translates to CATGNEQFF.